The source of this T cell receptor (beta chain) is a study of cytotoxic CD8 clonotypes in ibrutinib-treated CLL. The table lists this clone with a few counts. Antigen specificity is unknown. The study, taken as a whole, reports: Clonality climbed at ibrutinib response, then dropped toward baseline at progression. Age-matched healthy donor levels were exceeded by baseline clonality, which tracked circulating CD8+ T-cell counts.

This table comes from immunoSEQ multiplex PCR, and its TCRdb copy is limited to in-frame clones, with some not included. This table has tens of thousands of clones, about 65% appearing once. Germline-derived CDR1 and CDR2 are MNHNS and SASEGT. CDR3 size: 15 residues. Losses at the gene ends were 5 bases for V and 7 bases for J; bases not matched to a gene: 9. The sample here was PBMCs, taken after 12 months of ibrutinib treatment. The sequence was obtained from a human donor with chronic lymphocytic leukemia. V usage is TRBV6-1 and J usage is TRBJ1-4; 8 nucleotides line up with TRBD1. CDR3 residues: CASSNYRGSGEKLFF. The CDR3, as DNA: TGTGCCAGCAGTAATTACAGGGGGAGTGGTGAAAAACTGTTTTTT.